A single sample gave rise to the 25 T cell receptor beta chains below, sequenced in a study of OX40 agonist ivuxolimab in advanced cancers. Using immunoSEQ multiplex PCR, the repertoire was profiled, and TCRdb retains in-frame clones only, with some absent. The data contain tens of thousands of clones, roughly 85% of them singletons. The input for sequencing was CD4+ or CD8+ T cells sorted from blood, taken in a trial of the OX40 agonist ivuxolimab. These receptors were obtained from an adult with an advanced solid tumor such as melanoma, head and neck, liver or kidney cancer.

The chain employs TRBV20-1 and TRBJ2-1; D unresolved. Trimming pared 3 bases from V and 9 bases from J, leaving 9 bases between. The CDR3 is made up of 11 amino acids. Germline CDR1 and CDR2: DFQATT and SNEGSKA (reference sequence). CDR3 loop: CSARARAEQFF. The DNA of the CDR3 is TGCAGTGCTAGGGCCCGCGCTGAGCAGTTCTTC.

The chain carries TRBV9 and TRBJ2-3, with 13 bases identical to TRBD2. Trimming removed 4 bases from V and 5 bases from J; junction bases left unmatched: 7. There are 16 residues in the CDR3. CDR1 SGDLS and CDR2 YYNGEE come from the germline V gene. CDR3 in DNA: TGTGCCAGCAGCACCCGGACTAGCGGGGGTTTAGATACGCAGTATTTT. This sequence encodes CASSTRTSGGLDTQYF.

CDR3 nucleotide sequence: TGTGCCAGCAGTCCTCCGGGACAGATCTATGGCTACACCTTC. This encodes CASSPPGQIYGYTF. The rearrangement links TRBV6-6 to TRBJ1-2, with 7 bases aligning to TRBD1. The V gene's germline CDR1 is MNHNY and CDR2 SVGAGI (reference sequence). With 5 bases clipped from V and 4 bases from J, the junction kept 7 bases outside the gene matches. The CDR3 totals 14 residues.

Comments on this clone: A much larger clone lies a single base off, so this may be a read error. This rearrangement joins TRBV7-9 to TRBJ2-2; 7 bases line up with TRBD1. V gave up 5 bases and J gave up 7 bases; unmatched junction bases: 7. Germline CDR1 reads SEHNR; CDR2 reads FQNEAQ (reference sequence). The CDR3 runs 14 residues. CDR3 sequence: CASSPTGNVGELFF. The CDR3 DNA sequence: TGTGCCAGCAGCCCGACAGGGAACGTCGGGGAGCTGTTTTTT.

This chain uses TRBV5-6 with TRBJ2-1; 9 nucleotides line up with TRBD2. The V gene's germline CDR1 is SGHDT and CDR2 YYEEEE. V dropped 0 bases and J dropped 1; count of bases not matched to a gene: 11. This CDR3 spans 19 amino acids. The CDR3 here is CASSLGYSPAGGSYNEQFF. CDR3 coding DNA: TGTGCCAGCAGCTTGGGCTACTCCCCCGCGGGGGGGTCCTACAATGAGCAGTTCTTC.

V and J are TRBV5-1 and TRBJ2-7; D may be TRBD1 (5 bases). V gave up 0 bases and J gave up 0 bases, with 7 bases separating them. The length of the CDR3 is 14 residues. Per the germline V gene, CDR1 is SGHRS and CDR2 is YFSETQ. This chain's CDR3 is CASSLAGNSYEQYF. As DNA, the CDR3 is TGCGCCAGCAGCTTGGCAGGGAACTCCTACGAGCAGTACTTC.

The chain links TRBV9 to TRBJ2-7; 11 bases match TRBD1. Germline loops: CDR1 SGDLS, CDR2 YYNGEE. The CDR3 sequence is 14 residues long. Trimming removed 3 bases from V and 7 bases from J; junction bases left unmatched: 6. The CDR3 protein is CASSEEDRGHEQYF. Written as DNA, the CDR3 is TGTGCCAGCAGCGAGGAGGACAGGGGGCATGAGCAGTACTTC.

This CDR3 reads CASSSRSYGYTF. The CDR3 region has the DNA TGTGCCAGCAGTTCCCGTAGCTATGGCTACACCTTC. This chain joins TRBV28 and TRBJ1-2; D unresolved. The germline gives CDR1 MDHEN, CDR2 SYDVKM. CDR3 size: 12 residues. V was pared by 4 bases and J by 4 bases, with 7 bases between.

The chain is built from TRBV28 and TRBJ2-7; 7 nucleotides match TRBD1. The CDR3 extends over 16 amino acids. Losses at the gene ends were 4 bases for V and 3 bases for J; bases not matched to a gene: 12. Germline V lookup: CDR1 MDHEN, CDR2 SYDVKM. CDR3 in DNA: TGTGCCAGCAGTTACCTAGAACAGGGGCGCAACTACGAGCAGTACTTC. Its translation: CASSYLEQGRNYEQYF. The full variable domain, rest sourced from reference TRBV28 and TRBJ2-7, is DVKVTQSSRYLVKRTGEKVFLECVQDMDHENMFWYRQDPGLGLRLIYFSYDVKMKEKGDIPEGYSVSREKKERFSLILESASTNQTSMYLCASSYLEQGRNYEQYFGPGTRLTVT.

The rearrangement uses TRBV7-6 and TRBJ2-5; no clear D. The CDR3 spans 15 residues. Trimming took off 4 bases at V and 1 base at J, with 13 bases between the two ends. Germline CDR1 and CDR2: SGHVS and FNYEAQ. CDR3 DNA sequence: TGTGCCAGCAGCTCAAGCAGACACTTCCAAGAGACCCAGTACTTC. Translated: CASSSSRHFQETQYF.

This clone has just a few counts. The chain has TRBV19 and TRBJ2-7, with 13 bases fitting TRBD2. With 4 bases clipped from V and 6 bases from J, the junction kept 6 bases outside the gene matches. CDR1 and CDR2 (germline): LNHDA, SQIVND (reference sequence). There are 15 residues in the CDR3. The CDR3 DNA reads TGTGCCAGTAGTACGGGGACTAGCGGGACCCTCGAGCAGTACTTC. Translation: CASSTGTSGTLEQYF.

DNA for the CDR3: TGCGCCAGCAGCTTGGCCTGGCTAGCGGGGGGAAAACAAGAGACCCAGTACTTC. It is translated as CASSLAWLAGGKQETQYF. This chain uses TRBV5-1 with TRBJ2-5; TRBD2 matches 11 bases. Trimming cost V 0 bases and J 2 bases; bases outside gene matches: 9. The CDR3 consists of 18 residues. Germline lookup yields CDR1 SGHRS and CDR2 YFSETQ.

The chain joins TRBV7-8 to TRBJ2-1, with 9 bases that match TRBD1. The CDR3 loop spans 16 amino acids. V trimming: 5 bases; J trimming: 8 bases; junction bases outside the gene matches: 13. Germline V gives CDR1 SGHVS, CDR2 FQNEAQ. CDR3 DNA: TGTGCCAGCAGCCCCAGCAGAAGACAGGGGGTTTATGAGCAGTTCTTC. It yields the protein CASSPSRRQGVYEQFF.

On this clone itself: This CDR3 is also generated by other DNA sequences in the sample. The CDR3 sequence: CASSLGDSSTDTQYF. The DNA for the CDR3 is TGTGCCAGCAGCTTGGGGGACAGCAGCACAGATACGCAGTATTTT. This chain connects TRBV11-3 to TRBJ2-3; 7 bases line up with TRBD1. After removal of 3 bases from V and 0 bases from J, the junction contained 3 bases not matched to a gene. Looked up from germline, CDR1 is SGHNT and CDR2 is YENEEA. This CDR3 spans 15 amino acids.

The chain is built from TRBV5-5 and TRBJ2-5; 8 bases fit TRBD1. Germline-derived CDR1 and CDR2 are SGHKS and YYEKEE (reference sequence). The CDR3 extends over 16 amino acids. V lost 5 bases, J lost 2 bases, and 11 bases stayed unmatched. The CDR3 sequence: CASSSHPGTGQETQYF. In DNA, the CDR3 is TGTGCCAGCAGTTCACACCCCGGGACAGGACAAGAGACCCAGTACTTC. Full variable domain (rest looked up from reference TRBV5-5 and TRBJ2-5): DAGVTQSPTHLIKTRGQQVTLRCSPISGHKSVSWYQQVLGQGPQFIFQYYEKEERGRGNFPDRFSARQFPNYSSELNVNALLLGDSALYLCASSSHPGTGQETQYFGPGTRLLVL.

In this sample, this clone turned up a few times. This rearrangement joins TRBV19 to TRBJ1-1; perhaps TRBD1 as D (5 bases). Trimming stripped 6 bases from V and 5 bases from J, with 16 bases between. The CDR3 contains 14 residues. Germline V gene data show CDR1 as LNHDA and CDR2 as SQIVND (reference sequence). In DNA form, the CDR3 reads TGTGCCAGTAGCCAATACGGGGGTAGGACTGAAGCTTTCTTT. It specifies CASSQYGGRTEAFF.

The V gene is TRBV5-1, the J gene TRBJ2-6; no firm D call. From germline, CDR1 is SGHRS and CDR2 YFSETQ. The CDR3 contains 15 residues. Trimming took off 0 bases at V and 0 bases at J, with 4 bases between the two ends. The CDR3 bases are TGCGCCAGCAGCTTGGGGACCTCTGGGGCCAACGTCCTGACTTTC. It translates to CASSLGTSGANVLTF.

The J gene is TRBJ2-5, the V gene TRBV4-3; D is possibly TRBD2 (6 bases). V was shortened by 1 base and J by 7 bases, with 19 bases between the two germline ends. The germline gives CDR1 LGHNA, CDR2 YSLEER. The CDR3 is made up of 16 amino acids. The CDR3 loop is CASSQVVSGSKTTQYF. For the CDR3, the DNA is TGCGCCAGCAGCCAAGTGGTTAGCGGCAGTAAGACGACCCAGTACTTC.

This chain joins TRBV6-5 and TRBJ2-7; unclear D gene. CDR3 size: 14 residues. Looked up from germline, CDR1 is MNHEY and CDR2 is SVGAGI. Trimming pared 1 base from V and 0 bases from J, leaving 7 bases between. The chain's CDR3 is CASSYFGVSYEQYF. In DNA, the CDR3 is TGTGCCAGCAGTTACTTTGGGGTCTCCTACGAGCAGTACTTC.

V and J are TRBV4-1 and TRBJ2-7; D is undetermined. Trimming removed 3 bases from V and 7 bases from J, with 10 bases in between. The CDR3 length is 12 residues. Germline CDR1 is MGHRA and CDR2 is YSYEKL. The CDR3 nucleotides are TGCGCCAGCAGCCACCCTTTCGGAGAGCAGTACTTC. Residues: CASSHPFGEQYF.

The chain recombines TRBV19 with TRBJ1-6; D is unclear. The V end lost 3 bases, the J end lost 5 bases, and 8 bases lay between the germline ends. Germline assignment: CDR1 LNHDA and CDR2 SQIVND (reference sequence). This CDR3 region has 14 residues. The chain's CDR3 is CASSIKSNNSPLHF. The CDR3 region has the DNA TGTGCCAGTAGTATTAAGAGTAATAATTCACCCCTCCACTTT.

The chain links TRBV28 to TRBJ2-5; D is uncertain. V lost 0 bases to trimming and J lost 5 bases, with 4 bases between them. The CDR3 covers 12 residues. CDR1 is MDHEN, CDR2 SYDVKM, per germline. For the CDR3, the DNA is TGTGCCAGCAGTTTATGGTCCGAGACCCAGTACTTC. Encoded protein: CASSLWSETQYF.

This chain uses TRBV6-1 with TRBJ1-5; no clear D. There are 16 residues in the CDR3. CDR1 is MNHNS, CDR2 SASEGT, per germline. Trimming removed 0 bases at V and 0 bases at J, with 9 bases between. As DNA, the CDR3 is TGTGCCAGCAGTGAAGCGGCAGTCTATAGCAATCAGCCCCAGCATTTT. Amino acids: CASSEAAVYSNQPQHF.

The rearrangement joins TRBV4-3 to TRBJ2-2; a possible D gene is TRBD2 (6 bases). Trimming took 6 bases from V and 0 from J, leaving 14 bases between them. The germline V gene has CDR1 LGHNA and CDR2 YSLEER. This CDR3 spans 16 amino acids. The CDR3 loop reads CASSQYGGPNTGELFF. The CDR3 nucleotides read TGCGCCAGCAGTCAGTACGGGGGTCCGAACACCGGGGAGCTGTTTTTT.

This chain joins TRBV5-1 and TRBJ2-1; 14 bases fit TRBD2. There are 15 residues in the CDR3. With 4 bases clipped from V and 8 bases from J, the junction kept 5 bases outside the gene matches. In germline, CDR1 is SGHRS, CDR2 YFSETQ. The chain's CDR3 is CASSLGLAGDYEQFF. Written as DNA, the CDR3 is TGCGCCAGCAGCCTGGGACTAGCGGGAGATTATGAGCAGTTCTTC.